A single sample is the source of the 29 T cell receptor beta chains below, sequenced in a study of T cells in Graves' hyperthyroidism and ophthalmopathy. Template material for amplifying TCR beta CDR3 regions consisted of RNA transcripts. An initial round of RT-PCR targeting the TCR CDR3 relied on the HTBI primer set. From the multiplex PCR reads, TCRdb called clonotypes with MiXCR, one entry per CDR3 protein. The table shows 400,000 to 550,000 distinct CDR3 sequences, with approximately 15% occurring only once. Sequencing was carried out using blood. The receptors here all came from a woman between 18 and 29 years old with Graves' hyperthyroidism.

This clonotype has just a few counts. J is TRBJ1-3 and V is TRBV6-1; a possible D gene is TRBD1 (5 bases). The germline V and J ends were trimmed by 5 bases and 2 bases, with 13 bases remaining between them. The CDR3 loop spans 15 amino acids. CDR1 and CDR2 from the germline V gene are MNHNS and SASEGT. The DNA of the CDR3 is TGTGCCAGCAGTTCTTTGGCGGGGGCTGGAAACACCATATATTTT. This gives the protein CASSSLAGAGNTIYF.

This clonotype was seen repeatedly, ten times or more. The rearrangement joins TRBV3-1 to TRBJ1-2; D call uncertain. The germline V gene encodes CDR1 LGHDT and CDR2 YNNKEL (reference sequence). Trimming pared 4 bases from V and 1 base from J, leaving 10 bases between. CDR3 length: 14 amino acids. Here the CDR3 reads CASSPKGINYGYTF. CDR3 in DNA: TGTGCCAGCAGCCCCAAGGGCATTAACTATGGCTACACCTTC.

This clonotype was recorded many times. This chain uses TRBV9 with TRBJ2-7, with TRBD1 matching 9 bases. The length of the CDR3 is 19 residues. Trimming cost V 3 bases and J 0 bases; bases outside gene matches: 16. Germline V lookup: CDR1 SGDLS, CDR2 YYNGEE. The CDR3 region is CASSARPGTGRPLSYEQYV. The CDR3, as DNA: TGTGCCAGCAGCGCGCGTCCCGGGACAGGGAGACCCCTCTCCTACGAGCAGTACGTC.

There are many counts of this clonotype. The V gene is TRBV3-1, the J gene TRBJ2-5; a possible D gene is TRBD2 (5 bases). From germline, CDR1 is LGHDT and CDR2 YNNKEL (reference sequence). The CDR3 consists of 13 residues. With 6 bases removed from V and 5 bases from J, the gap between germline ends came to 13 bases. CDR3 coding DNA: TGTGCCAGCAGGCCCGTCGGGATGGAGACCCAGTACTTC. This gives the protein CASRPVGMETQYF.

The chain is built from TRBV20-1 and TRBJ2-3; TRBD2 agrees at 13 bases. In germline, CDR1 is DFQATT, CDR2 SNEGSKA (reference sequence). V shed 0 bases, J shed 11 bases, and the junction held 14 bases outside the gene matches. CDR3 length: 17 residues. CDR3 nucleotides: TGCAGTGCTAGAGACCCTACTAGCGGGAGGGCCCGTGGGATGCAGTATTTT. Translated, it gives CSARDPTSGRARGMQYF.

This clonotype was detected only a few times. The chain has TRBV9 and TRBJ2-7, with D perhaps given as TRBD1 or TRBD2 (5 bases each). The V gene lost 3 bases and the J gene lost 0 bases, with 13 bases spanning the gap. CDR3 length: 15 residues. Germline CDR1 reads SGDLS; CDR2 reads YYNGEE. The CDR3 sequence: CASSARDLDSYEQYF. CDR3 nucleotides: TGTGCCAGCAGCGCCCGGGACCTGGACTCCTACGAGCAGTACTTC.

This clonotype was recorded at least ten times. The rearrangement uses TRBV11-2 and TRBJ2-7, with a tentative D call TRBD1 (6 bases). The CDR3 spans 15 residues. V dropped 0 bases and J dropped 1 base, with 10 bases sitting between them. The germline V gene has CDR1 SGHAT and CDR2 FQNNGV. The CDR3 DNA reads TGTGCCAGCAGCTTAGAGGGCAGGGGATCCTACGAGCAGTACTTC. It encodes CASSLEGRGSYEQYF.

The chain combines TRBV5-1 with TRBJ2-1; 11 bases are a match to TRBD2. The germline V gene has CDR1 SGHRS and CDR2 YFSETQ. The V gene end was trimmed by 2 bases and the J gene end by 6 bases; junction bases not matched to a gene: 19. The CDR3 is made up of 20 amino acids. This CDR3 is CASSFHHYKTSGRVGNEQFF. CDR3 bases: TGCGCCAGCAGCTTCCATCACTATAAAACTAGCGGGAGAGTCGGCAATGAGCAGTTCTTC.

The chain couples TRBV20-1 to TRBJ1-3; a weak D match, TRBD1 (6 bases). V dropped 3 bases and J dropped 4 bases, with 16 bases sitting between them. This CDR3 is 15 amino acids long. CDR1 is DFQATT, CDR2 SNEGSKA, per germline (reference sequence). CDR3: CSASVHRDWGNTIYF. The CDR3 nucleotides read TGCAGTGCTAGCGTTCACAGGGATTGGGGAAACACCATATATTTT.

This sequence joins TRBV6-1 and TRBJ1-1; 9 bases line up with TRBD1. The CDR3 spans 16 residues. In germline, CDR1 is MNHNS, CDR2 SASEGT. V gave up 6 bases and J gave up 1 base; unmatched junction bases: 9. The CDR3 region is CASRRTQGAGNTEAFF. The CDR3 bases are TGTGCCAGCAGGAGAACACAGGGGGCCGGGAACACTGAAGCTTTCTTT.

This clonotype was observed at least ten times. The chain uses TRBV15 and TRBJ1-1; TRBD1 might be the D (6 bases). Germline CDR1 and CDR2: LNHNV and YYDKDF (reference sequence). The CDR3 consists of 13 residues. V shed 4 bases and J shed 5 bases, with 11 bases lying between them. CDR3: CATSKLGGTEAFF. The CDR3 nucleotides read TGTGCCACCAGCAAGCTAGGGGGGACTGAAGCTTTCTTT.

This clonotype was observed a handful of times. This sequence joins TRBV19 and TRBJ1-5; D not certain. This CDR3 region has 15 residues. The germline V gene encodes CDR1 LNHDA and CDR2 SQIVND (reference sequence). V shed 0 bases and J shed 3 bases, with 9 bases lying between them. The chain's CDR3 is CASSIDRVANQPQHF. The CDR3 coding sequence is TGTGCCAGTAGTATAGATCGTGTGGCCAATCAGCCCCAGCATTTT.

This clonotype was observed many times. V and J are TRBV2 and TRBJ1-1; TRBD1 might be the D (6 bases). The CDR3 runs to 10 residues. V gave up 8 bases and J gave up 9 bases, with 10 bases separating them. Germline V gene data show CDR1 as SNHLY and CDR2 as FYNNEI. The CDR3: CASGDRKAFF. CDR3 DNA sequence: TGTGCCAGCGGAGACAGGAAAGCTTTCTTT.

This clonotype was found many times. V gene TRBV20-1 combines with J gene TRBJ2-7, with TRBD2 matching over 7 bases. The CDR3 loop spans 14 amino acids. V was clipped by 4 bases and J by 0 bases; unmatched bases: 6. Germline assignment: CDR1 DFQATT and CDR2 SNEGSKA (reference sequence). CDR3 sequence (DNA): TGCAGTGCTACGTCTAGCGGCTCCTCCTACGAGCAGTACGTC. This gives the protein CSATSSGSSYEQYV.

This clonotype has a count of ten or more. The V gene is TRBV24-1, the J gene TRBJ1-1; 7 nucleotides match TRBD1. This CDR3 is 14 amino acids long. Germline loops: CDR1 KGHDR, CDR2 SFDVKD. Losses at the gene ends were 8 bases for V and 4 bases for J; bases not matched to a gene: 9. The CDR3 sequence is CATTSRQGTTEAFF. The CDR3 region has the DNA TGTGCCACCACCTCGAGACAGGGAACCACTGAAGCTTTCTTT.

This clonotype was observed many times. The rearrangement joins TRBV5-1 to TRBJ1-3; D ambiguous. The V end was cut by 5 bases, the J end by 0 bases, with 15 bases between. This CDR3 is 16 amino acids long. Germline V gene sequence: CDR1 SGHRS, CDR2 YFSETQ. The DNA of the CDR3 is TGCGCCAGCAGGTGGGCTGACTCGCACTCTGGAAACACCATATATTTT. Its translation is CASRWADSHSGNTIYF.

Details on this clonotype: Given the absence of the conserved phenylalanine or tryptophan at the CDR3 end, a read error is likely. J is TRBJ2-6 and V is TRBV5-1; D not resolved. V lost 0 bases and J 4 bases, leaving 5 bases between the germline ends. From germline, CDR1 is SGHRS and CDR2 YFSETQ. This CDR3 has 14 amino acids. This CDR3 is CASSLVPGANVLTV. DNA of the CDR3: TGCGCCAGCAGCTTGGTCCCCGGGGCCAACGTCCTGACTGTC.

The table lists this clonotype with many counts. The V and J genes are TRBV3-1 and TRBJ1-1, with D perhaps matching TRBD1 (5 bases). Between the trimmed V and J ends, which lost 0 bases and 9 bases, there was a span of 11 bases. This CDR3 contains 13 residues. Germline-derived CDR1 and CDR2 are LGHDT and YNNKEL (reference sequence). The CDR3 coding sequence is TGTGCCAGCAGCCAAGATACGGGGCCGAAAGCTTTCTTT. It specifies CASSQDTGPKAFF.

This clonotype was seen many times. This chain links TRBV30 with TRBJ2-7; D is unresolved. The V gene's germline CDR1 is GTSNPN and CDR2 SVGIG (reference sequence). CDR3 length: 11 residues. Trimming shortened V by 7 bases and J by 2 bases, and 9 bases separated the two germline ends. The CDR3 loop reads CAYQQTYEQYF. The CDR3 bases are TGTGCCTACCAGCAGACCTACGAGCAGTACTTC.

This clonotype was counted between two and nine times. The chain uses TRBV7-2 and TRBJ2-1; a possible D gene is TRBD2 (6 bases). This CDR3 has 14 residues. V was clipped by 2 bases and J by 6 bases, with 11 bases between them. Germline lookup yields CDR1 SGHTA and CDR2 FQGNSA. The CDR3 here is CASSLPTSLNEQFF. The DNA for the CDR3 is TGTGCCAGCAGCTTACCGACTAGTCTCAATGAGCAGTTCTTC.

This chain links TRBV27 with TRBJ1-3; D not resolved. Germline V gives CDR1 MNHEY, CDR2 SMNVEV (reference sequence). The CDR3 length is 13 residues. Trimming stripped 11 bases from V and 0 bases from J, with 11 bases between. The CDR3 region has the DNA TGTGCCTCCCTGCGACTCTCTGGAAACACCATATATTTT. Translating it yields CASLRLSGNTIYF.

This clonotype was recorded a few times. J is TRBJ1-3 and V is TRBV6-1; tentatively, D is TRBD1 (5 bases). V was pared by 6 bases and J by 4 bases, with 16 bases between. CDR3 length: 15 amino acids. The V gene's germline CDR1 is MNHNS and CDR2 SASEGT. The CDR3 loop is CASRRKDTQGNTIYF. In DNA, the CDR3 is TGTGCCAGCAGGCGAAAGGACACGCAGGGAAACACCATATATTTT.

This clonotype was found a few times. This could be a read error, since a much larger clone is one nucleotide away. The chain carries TRBV12-5 and TRBJ2-1, with 10 bases aligning to TRBD2. The CDR3 is 16 residues long. Trimming took 0 bases from V and 6 from J; bases not matched to a gene: 5. CDR1 LGHNT and CDR2 FRNRAP come from the germline V gene. The CDR3 loop reads CASGLVVIAGGNEQFF. CDR3 bases: TGTGCTAGTGGTTTGGTAGTGATAGCGGGAGGCAATGAGCAGTTCTTC.

This clonotype has a count of ten or more. The chain carries TRBV6-1 and TRBJ2-2, with 7 positions matching TRBD2. Germline V lookup: CDR1 MNHNS, CDR2 SASEGT. This CDR3 has 15 amino acids. V dropped 11 bases and J dropped 0; count of bases not matched to a gene: 9. The CDR3: CASSGGTTNTGELFF. In DNA, the CDR3 is TGTGCCTCTTCCGGGGGGACGACGAACACCGGGGAGCTGTTTTTT.

This clonotype was observed many times. The V and J genes are TRBV12-3 or TRBV12-4 and TRBJ2-5; 8 bases fit TRBD2. The J segment lost 5 bases and the V segment lost 3 bases, leaving 5 bases of the junction unmatched. This CDR3 is 14 amino acids long. The CDR3 here is CASSFGRARETQYF. The DNA for the CDR3 is TGTGCCAGCAGTTTCGGGAGGGCCCGCGAGACCCAGTACTTC.

The gene calls are TRBV4-1 and TRBJ1-3; unclear D gene. The germline CDR1 and CDR2 sequences are MGHRA and YSYEKL. This CDR3 contains 17 residues. With 1 base removed from V and 2 bases from J, the gap between germline ends came to 15 bases. CDR3 sequence (DNA): TGCGCCAGCAGCCAAGTCTTCGGGCCCCAACCTGGAAACACCATATATTTT. It encodes CASSQVFGPQPGNTIYF.

This clonotype was found many times. This chain links TRBV4-1 with TRBJ2-1; D is unclear. Germline V lookup: CDR1 MGHRA, CDR2 YSYEKL. The CDR3 is 13 amino acids. V lost 3 bases and J 7 bases, leaving 10 bases between the germline ends. CDR3 amino acids: CASSQPQLNEQFF. The DNA for the CDR3 is TGCGCCAGCAGCCAGCCCCAGTTGAATGAGCAGTTCTTC.

This clonotype was seen a handful of times. The V and J genes are TRBV3-1 and TRBJ2-1; D remains unclear. The CDR3 extends over 14 amino acids. Germline CDR1 and CDR2: LGHDT and YNNKEL (reference sequence). V was pared by 1 base and J by 9 bases, with 13 bases between. The CDR3 here is CASSQVASEREQFF. CDR3 bases: TGTGCCAGCAGCCAAGTGGCCTCTGAGCGTGAGCAGTTCTTC.

Ten or more counts support this clonotype. V is TRBV2 and J is TRBJ1-1; D perhaps matches TRBD1 (6 bases). Germline V gives CDR1 SNHLY, CDR2 FYNNEI. V dropped 6 bases and J dropped 1 base, with 12 bases sitting between them. This CDR3 contains 14 residues. Here the CDR3 DNA reads TGTGCCAGCAGCCCCGGGACACCGAACACTGAAGCTTTCTTT. Its protein product is CASSPGTPNTEAFF.